The TCR beta chain described here comes from a study of cytomegalovirus exposure and HLA in healthy donors. Study-level findings and limits: Segments of the TCR beta V type were, in most cases, productive about 87% or about 30% of the time in an earlier analysis. Clonal expansion was found to be greater in HLA-associated TCR beta chains than in equally common others in a later analysis.

The primer mix had 60 Vbeta and 13 Jbeta primers. Authors' methods: Later reanalysis found around 80 million unique TCR beta chains, around 9.9 million of them shared. Assay used: immunoSEQ multiplex PCR; TCRdb lists only in-frame clones, some missing. D and trimming were read from the DNA, whereas the V and J calls and clone size are those reported in that table. The sample contains 30,000 to 35,000 clones, roughly 84% of which appear only once. As for this clone: Antigen specificity is unknown.

Germline V CDR1 and CDR2: SGHTA, FQGTGA. Trimming cost V 2 bases and J 2 bases, with 9 bases left between them. This CDR3 comprises 14 residues. The chain is built from TRBV7-3 and TRBJ2-5; D remains ambiguous. The source material was PBMCs. The clonotype originates from a young woman in good health and CMV-seronegative. The CDR3 reads CASSLEAVQETQYF. The CDR3 DNA is TGTGCCAGCAGCTTAGAGGCGGTTCAAGAGACCCAGTACTTC.